The TCR beta chain described here comes from a study of T cell responses to AZD1222 COVID-19 vaccine. The study's findings and limits: Spike-wide coverage was observed for vaccine-associated CD4 TCRs, with dominant responses at 160-218 and 743-854. Following two doses of AZD1222, Spike-specific TCR breadth and depth rose.

About this clone itself: As yet, its antigen is unknown.

Assay used: immunoSEQ multiplex PCR; TCRdb lists only in-frame clones, some missing. The table lists roughly 150,000 clones, under 90% of them singletons, with around 1.6% in the top ten. Germline V gene data show CDR1 as SNHLY and CDR2 as FYNNEI. V was pared by 7 bases and J by 5 bases, with 12 bases of the junction left unmatched. The CDR3 totals 16 residues. The sequence was obtained from an adult who received the AZD1222 COVID-19 vaccine. The rearrangement uses TRBV2 and TRBJ1-5; 9 bases are a match to TRBD1. The sample was peripheral blood, taken 28 days after the second AZD1222 dose. In DNA form, the CDR3 reads TGTGCCAGCAAGGAGGACAGGGGTAAGGGATATCAGCCCCAGCATTTT. Its protein product is CASKEDRGKGYQPQHF.